One sample yielded the 30 T cell receptor beta chains listed below, sequenced in a study of shared clonotypes between healthy human individuals. Produced via immunoSEQ multiplex PCR; TCRdb's table is partial and in-frame only. The sample lists 600,000 to 750,000 clones; 60% to 80% were seen once. Source material: memory CD4+ T cells sorted from blood. Subset reported: CD45RA-negative fraction. The receptors were sampled from a woman in her twenties or thirties in good health.

The chain is built from TRBV6-4 and TRBJ2-6, with D hard to call. This CDR3 contains 15 residues. Trimming cost V 2 bases and J 0 bases, with 5 bases left between them. The germline V gene has CDR1 MRHNA and CDR2 SNTAGT. Here the CDR3 reads CASSDQYSGANVLTF. The CDR3 DNA is TGTGCCAGCAGTGACCAGTACTCTGGGGCCAACGTCCTGACTTTC.

There are a few counts of this clone. This sequence joins TRBV7-9 and TRBJ1-1; tentative D call: TRBD1 (6 bases). Germline assignment: CDR1 SEHNR and CDR2 FQNEAQ (reference sequence). V shed 8 bases and J shed 0 bases, with 13 bases lying between them. The CDR3 extends over 14 amino acids. As DNA, the CDR3 is TGTGCCAGCTCGTATCAGGGGTTGAACACTGAAGCTTTCTTT. This translates into CASSYQGLNTEAFF.

The chain combines TRBV5-1 with TRBJ1-1, with a weak D call TRBD1 (6 bases). CDR3 length: 16 residues. CDR1 and CDR2 from the germline V gene are SGHRS and YFSETQ. V was pared by 0 bases and J by 4 bases, with 16 bases between. The CDR3 bases are TGCGCCAGCAGCTTGGGGATCGGGGGGCAAGGCACTGAAGCTTTCTTT. The encoded protein is CASSLGIGGQGTEAFF.

A remark on this clone: The same CDR3 arises from other DNA sequences in this sample as well. This chain connects TRBV7-6 to TRBJ1-2, with D perhaps matching TRBD1 (6 bases). This CDR3 is 13 amino acids long. V gave up 1 base and J gave up 3 bases, with 6 bases separating them. CDR1 is SGHVS and CDR2 is FNYEAQ in the germline V gene. The CDR3 region is CASSLDRDYGYTF. CDR3 sequence (DNA): TGTGCCAGCAGCTTAGACAGGGACTATGGCTACACCTTC.

Only a few counts were recorded for this clone. V is TRBV27 and J is TRBJ2-1, with D possibly matching TRBD1 (7 bases). The CDR3 extends over 16 amino acids. Germline V gives CDR1 MNHEY, CDR2 SMNVEV (reference sequence). Deletions cut 5 bases from V and 4 bases from J, with 18 bases between. As DNA, the CDR3 is TGTGCCAGCAGTCCCGGACTACTCAGGGGGTACAATGAGCAGTTCTTC. This encodes CASSPGLLRGYNEQFF.

The CDR3 loop is CASSFGDSREQYF. The CDR3 DNA is TGCGCCAGCAGCTTTGGGGACAGCCGGGAGCAGTACTTC. The chain combines TRBV5-1 with TRBJ2-7; the match to TRBD1 covers 7 bases. CDR1 is SGHRS and CDR2 is YFSETQ in the germline V gene. V lost 2 bases to trimming and J lost 7 bases; unmatched junction nucleotides: 6. There are 13 residues in the CDR3.

This clone turned up a few times. This chain uses TRBV4-2 with TRBJ1-5; no definite D call. This CDR3 comprises 15 residues. Trimming removed 0 bases at V and 2 bases at J, with 8 bases between. CDR1 is LGHNA and CDR2 is YNFKEQ in the germline V gene. The CDR3 DNA reads TGTGCCAGCAGCCAAGATTGGGCAGGCAATCAGCCCCAGCATTTT. It yields the protein CASSQDWAGNQPQHF.

The CDR3 sequence: CASSTGQRGDTQYF. For the CDR3, the DNA is TGTGCCAGTAGTACGGGACAGCGCGGAGATACGCAGTATTTT. The chain employs TRBV19 and TRBJ2-3; 7 nucleotides align to TRBD1. The CDR3 runs 14 residues. The germline V gene has CDR1 LNHDA and CDR2 SQIVND (reference sequence). V lost 4 bases to trimming and J lost 5 bases; unmatched junction nucleotides: 6.

This clone has just a few counts. CDR3 in DNA: TGTGCCAGCAGCTATTCGGGTCCTTTGAACGTCCTGACTTTC. Translating it yields CASSYSGPLNVLTF. The chain carries TRBV5-8 and TRBJ2-6; the D is unclear. CDR1 and CDR2 (germline): SGHTS, YDEGEE. The CDR3 extends over 14 amino acids. Trimming took off 3 bases at V and 10 bases at J, with 14 bases between the two ends.

This clone has a handful of counts. The chain carries TRBV6-5 and TRBJ2-3, with D perhaps given as TRBD1 or TRBD2 (5 bases each). V dropped 6 bases and J dropped 1 base, with 11 bases sitting between them. The CDR3 contains 14 residues. In germline, CDR1 is MNHEY, CDR2 SVGAGI. The CDR3 nucleotides read TGTGCCAGCAGCCGACTGGGGGGCACAGATACGCAGTATTTT. It is translated as CASSRLGGTDTQYF.

A note on this clone: Other DNA sequences in this specimen translate into the identical CDR3. The rearrangement joins TRBV28 to TRBJ1-1; the match to TRBD1 covers 9 bases. This CDR3 spans 12 amino acids. Germline CDR1 reads MDHEN; CDR2 reads SYDVKM. V was pared by 2 bases and J by 10 bases, with 2 bases of the junction left unmatched. The CDR3 nucleotides read TGTGCCAGCAGTTTACAGACAGGGGGAGCTTTCTTT. This sequence encodes CASSLQTGGAFF.

V is TRBV10-2 and J is TRBJ1-5; D remains ambiguous. CDR1 and CDR2 (germline): WSHSY, SAAADI. CDR3 length: 15 residues. Trimming took 6 bases from V and 5 from J, leaving 17 bases between them. CDR3 DNA sequence: TGCGCCAGCAGCGCCCAGTGGGGTAATTATCAGCCCCAGCATTTT. This encodes CASSAQWGNYQPQHF.

This CDR3 is CAWSGTSGRRGGELFF. The CDR3 DNA sequence: TGTGCCTGGAGTGGGACTAGCGGGAGGAGGGGCGGGGAGCTGTTTTTT. The V and J genes are TRBV30 and TRBJ2-2; 14 nucleotides align to TRBD2. V dropped 1 base and J dropped 7; count of bases not matched to a gene: 5. CDR3 length: 16 residues. The germline gives CDR1 GTSNPN, CDR2 SVGIG (reference sequence).

This clone was recorded at least ten times. The V call is TRBV11-2, the J call TRBJ2-5, with D possibly being TRBD1 (5 bases). The J call may not be correct, given that the DNA end is closer to TRBJ2-7. Germline V lookup: CDR1 SGHAT, CDR2 FQNNGV. The CDR3 totals 15 residues. CDR3 bases: TGTGCCAGCAGCTTAGGGACACTCCCTTGGGGCGAGCAGTACTTC. Residues: CASSLGTLPWGEQYF.

The CDR3 region has the DNA TGCGCCAGCAGCTTGGAGAGCTCTGGGGCCAACGTCCTGACTTTC. It codes for CASSLESSGANVLTF. The chain combines TRBV5-1 with TRBJ2-6; D not certain. Germline CDR1 and CDR2: SGHRS and YFSETQ. The CDR3 length is 15 residues. Deletions cut 0 bases from V and 0 bases from J, with 4 bases between.

The V gene is TRBV4-3, the J gene TRBJ1-2; 9 positions match TRBD1. CDR1 and CDR2 from the germline V gene are LGHNA and YSLEER. The CDR3 length is 14 residues. The V segment lost 5 bases and the J segment 8 bases; nucleotides outside the gene matches: 9. The CDR3 sequence is CASSLAGQGEGYTF. CDR3 sequence (DNA): TGCGCCAGCAGCTTGGCGGGACAGGGAGAAGGCTACACCTTC.

Only a few counts were recorded for this clone. An end of the junction differs from the germline gene, which may be a read error. The CDR3 is CASSLAQSSRGTDTQYF. The CDR3 region has the DNA TGTGCCAGCAGTTTGGCCCAGTCCTCGAGGGGCACAGATACGCAGTATTTT. The rearrangement links TRBV5-8 to TRBJ2-3; D might be TRBD2 (5 bases). The germline V gene encodes CDR1 SGHTS and CDR2 YDEGEE. The CDR3 totals 17 residues.

For this clone: The sample carries other DNA sequences with the same CDR3. The chain uses TRBV10-1 and TRBJ2-7; D is perhaps TRBD2 (5 bases). Trimming cost V 0 bases and J 2 bases, with 11 bases left between them. The CDR3 length is 15 residues. Germline lookup yields CDR1 WNHNN and CDR2 SYGVQD (reference sequence). The CDR3 loop is CASSESLDGTYEQYF. The CDR3 bases are TGCGCCAGCAGTGAGTCCCTGGACGGGACCTACGAGCAGTACTTC.

This clone turned up a few times. V is TRBV6-1 and J is TRBJ2-5; D unclear. CDR1 MNHNS and CDR2 SASEGT come from the germline V gene. The CDR3 has 11 residues. Trimming left V 4 bases short and J 2 bases short, with 2 bases between. DNA for the CDR3: TGTGCCAGCAGTGCTCAAGAGACCCAGTACTTC. Translated: CASSAQETQYF.

The V gene is TRBV5-6, the J gene TRBJ1-2, with D hard to call. V was trimmed by 4 bases and J by 4 bases, leaving 8 bases between them. The V gene's germline CDR1 is SGHDT and CDR2 YYEEEE. CDR3 length: 12 amino acids. The CDR3 DNA reads TGTGCCAGCAGCGTAGACATCTATGGCTACACCTTC. As protein: CASSVDIYGYTF.

This clone was recorded a few times. This chain's CDR3 is CASRTQGAGEKLFF. In DNA, the CDR3 is TGTGCCAGCAGAACTCAGGGGGCAGGCGAAAAACTGTTTTTT. The genes are TRBV5-8 and TRBJ1-4, with 8 bases aligning to TRBD1. Germline assignment: CDR1 SGHTS and CDR2 YDEGEE. The CDR3 sequence is 14 residues long. V shed 5 bases, J shed 8 bases, and the junction held 8 bases outside the gene matches.

This clone showed up just once. The chain couples TRBV11-3 to TRBJ2-6, with D perhaps assigned TRBD1 or TRBD2 (5 bases each). In germline, CDR1 is SGHNT, CDR2 YENEEA. Trimming took off 1 base at V and 4 bases at J, with 11 bases between the two ends. The CDR3 length is 16 residues. In DNA form, the CDR3 reads TGTGCCAGCAGCTTAGTGGGGGAATACGGGGCCAACGTCCTGACTTTC. It translates to CASSLVGEYGANVLTF.

The gene calls are TRBV18 and TRBJ2-7; 8 nucleotides match TRBD1. The CDR3 is made up of 14 amino acids. After removal of 2 bases from V and 2 bases from J, the junction contained 2 bases not matched to a gene. Germline V gene data show CDR1 as KGHSH and CDR2 as LQKENI. The CDR3 DNA reads as TGTGCCAGCTCACCAGCGACAGGGGCCTACGAGCAGTACTTC. It specifies CASSPATGAYEQYF.

The V gene is TRBV10-3, the J gene TRBJ2-1; D uncertain. Germline CDR1 and CDR2: ENHRY and SYGVKD. V lost 4 bases, J lost 3 bases, and 10 bases lay in between. The CDR3 consists of 14 residues. The CDR3 coding sequence is TGTGCCATCAGTGGGTTCGTCAGCTACAATGAGCAGTTCTTC. Translation: CAISGFVSYNEQFF.

This chain connects TRBV5-1 to TRBJ1-2; 8 bases map to TRBD1. Germline V gene data show CDR1 as SGHRS and CDR2 as YFSETQ. CDR3 size: 17 residues. J gave up 4 bases and V 4 bases, and 15 bases lay outside the gene matches. The CDR3 nucleotides are TGCGCCAGCAGCCCCGGGACAGGCGAGAAATGGAGCTATGGCTACACCTTC. It specifies CASSPGTGEKWSYGYTF.

The rearrangement links TRBV6-5 to TRBJ2-7, with D possibly TRBD1 on 5 matching bases. The CDR3 extends over 14 amino acids. The V and J ends lost 5 bases and 5 bases respectively, with 16 bases between them. From germline, CDR1 is MNHEY and CDR2 SVGAGI. CDR3 sequence (DNA): TGTGCCAGCAGTGGACAACGCTGGGGTCACGAGCAGTACTTC. Protein sequence: CASSGQRWGHEQYF.

CDR3 coding DNA: TGTGCCACCCAAGCCCCCAGCGGGAGACGTACAGATACGCAGTATTTT. It translates to CATQAPSGRRTDTQYF. The rearrangement uses TRBV2 and TRBJ2-3, with 8 bases that match TRBD2. There are 16 residues in the CDR3. J was trimmed by 3 bases and V by 10 bases; bases with no gene match: 15. Germline V lookup: CDR1 SNHLY, CDR2 FYNNEI.

The chain has TRBV5-1 and TRBJ2-1; 9 bases line up with TRBD1. After removal of 7 bases from V and 5 bases from J, the junction contained 10 bases not matched to a gene. The germline V gene has CDR1 SGHRS and CDR2 YFSETQ. The CDR3 loop spans 15 amino acids. DNA for the CDR3: TGCGCCAGCCAAAGAGGGGACAGGGATAACAATGAGCAGTTCTTC. It is translated as CASQRGDRDNNEQFF.

The chain links TRBV30 to TRBJ2-7; D may be TRBD2 (6 bases). The CDR3 is made up of 14 amino acids. V was trimmed by 0 bases and J by 4 bases, leaving 13 bases between them. Germline CDR1 is GTSNPN and CDR2 is SVGIG (reference sequence). The CDR3 reads CAWSVMSRGYEQYF. In DNA form, the CDR3 reads TGTGCCTGGAGTGTAATGTCACGGGGGTACGAGCAGTACTTC.

Notes on this clone: Distinct nucleotide sequences in the sample also encode this CDR3. This chain joins TRBV28 and TRBJ2-7; 7 nucleotides match TRBD1. This CDR3 comprises 13 residues. CDR1 is MDHEN, CDR2 SYDVKM, per germline. After removal of 7 bases from V and 1 base from J, the junction contained 4 bases not matched to a gene. In DNA, the CDR3 is TGTGCCAGCACCCCGGGACAGTCCTACGAGCAGTACTTC. It codes for CASTPGQSYEQYF. The variable domain in full, with the rest retrieved from reference TRBV28 and TRBJ2-7, is DVKVTQSSRYLVKRTGEKVFLECVQDMDHENMFWYRQDPGLGLRLIYFSYDVKMKEKGDIPEGYSVSREKKERFSLILESASTNQTSMYLCASTPGQSYEQYFGPGTRLTVT.